The entry that follows covers one T cell receptor beta chain sequence. Its specificity is unknown. In germline, CDR1 is MGHRA, CDR2 YSYEKL. CDR3 length: 16 residues. Trimming removed 0 bases at V and 6 bases at J, with 16 bases between. The data belong to a study of blood T cells in healthy people across ages. Whole-study findings and limits: PBMC samples, being unsorted, prevented any conclusive comparison of naive and antigen-experienced cells.

The donors, aged roughly 6 to 95, were healthy Caucasians from Russia. At least 6 million PBMCs were isolated per sample. Combining a sample-barcoded 5' primer with a J-beta primer mix, a second PCR ran for about 7 to 11 cycles. Each cDNA molecule received a tag from a template-switch adaptor that had 12 random nucleotides. MiXCR, run by TCRdb on the 5' RACE reads, gives a single entry per CDR3 protein. The sample contains 1.4 million or so distinct CDR3 sequences, roughly two fifths of which appear only once. The chain employs TRBV4-1 and TRBJ2-3; no clear D gene. The TCR sequence derives from a woman aged 18-29 years in good health. The sequencing input was blood. As DNA, the CDR3 is TGCGCCAGCAGCCAAGAATATGGTTACGAGGCGGATACGCAGTATTTT. Its translation: CASSQEYGYEADTQYF.